The rows below give T cell receptor beta chains drawn from one sample of a study of spatial heterogeneity in lung cancer. TCRdb itself ran the 5' RACE reads through MiXCR, one entry per CDR3 protein. The profile shows about 52,000 distinct CDR3 sequences, more than 6.5% of them singletons. The sequences come from PBMCs, collected at follow-up. These receptors all stem from a female donor with early-stage non-small cell lung cancer. The CDR3 runs from the conserved cysteine through the conserved F or W. The D gene is left open where the match is weak. The listing skips clone size in some rows; elsewhere it reads once, few, many or a size class.

d_gene,j_gene,abundance,v_gene,CDR3aa,CDR3nt
.,TRBJ1-5,many,TRBV27,CASSRTVYSNQPQHF,TGTGCCAGCAGCCGGACAGTCTATAGCAATCAGCCCCAGCATTTT
.,TRBJ2-3,.,TRBV5-1,CASSPPEGTDTQYF,TGCGCCAGCAGCCCCCCGGAGGGCACAGATACGCAGTATTTT
.,TRBJ1-1,many,TRBV20-1,CSASGSLNTEAFF,TGCAGTGCTAGCGGTAGTTTGAACACTGAAGCTTTCTTT
.,TRBJ2-1,.,TRBV7-2,CASSSGLGNEQFF,TGTGCCAGCAGCTCCGGGCTTGGAAATGAGCAGTTCTTC
.,TRBJ1-4,few,TRBV7-9,CASSLDGGGKLFF,TGTGCCAGCAGCTTAGACGGGGGTGGAAAACTGTTTTTT
TRBD2,TRBJ2-3,.,TRBV20-1,CSAPSGGASNTQYF,TGCAGTGCTCCGAGCGGGGGGGCCTCAAATACGCAGTATTTT
TRBD2,TRBJ2-5,few,TRBV5-1,CASSLNSGGALETQYF,TGCGCCAGCAGCTTGAATAGCGGGGGGGCCTTAGAGACCCAGTACTTC
.,TRBJ1-6,few,TRBV18,CASSSRQDDSPLHF,TGTGCCAGCTCATCCAGACAGGATGATTCACCCCTCCACTTT
.,TRBJ1-2,many,TRBV20-1,CSALRQTDYGYTF,TGCAGTGCGCTCCGACAAACCGACTATGGCTACACCTTC
.,TRBJ2-3,many,TRBV4-1,CASSQDRTGSTDTQYF,TGCGCCAGCAGCCAAGATCGTACAGGGTCGACAGATACGCAGTATTTT
.,TRBJ2-3,few,TRBV7-9,CASSLGPSPTDTQYF,TGTGCCAGCAGCTTAGGGCCCAGCCCCACAGATACGCAGTATTTT
.,TRBJ2-5,few,TRBV7-7,CASSPTGAAETQYF,TGTGCTAGCAGCCCCACGGGGGCCGCGGAGACCCAGTACTTC
TRBD1,TRBJ1-2,.,TRBV9,CASSVDQGAQGYTF,TGTGCCAGCAGCGTAGATCAGGGGGCGCAGGGCTACACCTTC